The 17 T cell receptor beta chains reported below all come from one sample, sequenced in a study of shared clonotypes between healthy human individuals. The data were produced by immunoSEQ multiplex PCR, yet TCRdb's version contains in-frame clones alone and is incomplete. Here the sample spans about 660,000 clones, around 67% being singletons. Material: memory CD4+ T cells sorted from blood. Stated subset: CD45RA-negative fraction. The receptors were gathered from a woman aged 25 to 45 in good health.

This rearrangement joins TRBV7-9 to TRBJ2-1, with a tentative D call TRBD1 (6 bases). Germline-derived CDR1 and CDR2 are SEHNR and FQNEAQ (reference sequence). The CDR3 has 14 residues. V gave up 5 bases and J gave up 1 base, with 9 bases separating them. The CDR3 sequence: CASSPDSSYNEQFF. The CDR3 DNA reads as TGTGCCAGCAGCCCGGACAGTTCCTACAATGAGCAGTTCTTC.

There are many counts of this clone. The V call is TRBV10-1, the J call TRBJ2-3, with 11 positions matching TRBD1. V gave up 6 bases and J gave up 5 bases; unmatched junction bases: 4. This CDR3 comprises 14 residues. Germline-derived CDR1 and CDR2 are WNHNN and SYGVQD (reference sequence). The CDR3 DNA sequence: TGCGCCAGCAGCGGACAGGGGGCTGTAGATACGCAGTATTTT. This translates into CASSGQGAVDTQYF.

V and J are TRBV10-3 and TRBJ2-3; possibly TRBD2 for D (6 bases). Germline V CDR1 and CDR2: ENHRY, SYGVKD. Trimming pared 10 bases from V and 3 bases from J, leaving 17 bases between. The CDR3 covers 14 residues. CDR3 protein: CATSRDGRTDTQYF. The CDR3 nucleotides read TGTGCCACCTCCAGGGACGGGAGAACAGATACGCAGTATTTT.

As regards this clone: The sample carries other DNA sequences with the same CDR3. The chain carries TRBV11-2 and TRBJ1-2; 9 bases are a match to TRBD1. The ends lost 3 bases at V and 1 base at J; junction bases unmatched: 0. The CDR3 has 14 amino acids. The V gene's germline CDR1 is SGHAT and CDR2 FQNNGV. For the CDR3, the DNA is TGTGCCAGCAGCTTGGACAGGGGTAACTATGGCTACACCTTC. As protein: CASSLDRGNYGYTF.

This clone was counted a few times. V and J are TRBV28 and TRBJ1-2; no firm D call. The CDR3 consists of 12 residues. Per germline, CDR1 MDHEN and CDR2 SYDVKM. The V end lost 8 bases, the J end lost 7 bases, and 14 bases lay between the germline ends. CDR3: CASEKSPRGYTF. The CDR3 region has the DNA TGTGCCAGCGAAAAGTCCCCGCGTGGCTACACCTTC.

The chain uses TRBV10-2 and TRBJ2-7; D possibly corresponds to TRBD2 (5 bases). Per germline, CDR1 WSHSY and CDR2 SAAADI. Deletions cut 6 bases from V and 6 bases from J, with 18 bases between. The CDR3 has 14 amino acids. CDR3 DNA: TGCGCCAGCAGCCTCCGGGCCGCCGGGGTCGAGCAGTACTTC. The encoded protein is CASSLRAAGVEQYF.

This sequence joins TRBV18 and TRBJ1-2, with 9 bases aligning to TRBD1. The CDR3 has 14 residues. Trimming took 8 bases from V and 0 from J; bases not matched to a gene: 4. Germline V gene lookup returns CDR1 KGHSH and CDR2 LQKENI. The CDR3 spells CASGGTGTNYGYTF. CDR3 coding DNA: TGTGCCAGCGGGGGGACAGGGACTAACTATGGCTACACCTTC. The complete variable domain, with remaining parts taken from reference TRBV18 and TRBJ1-2, reads NAGVMQNPRHLVRRRGQEARLRCSPMKGHSHVYWYRQLPEEGLKFMVYLQKENIIDESGMPKERFSAEFPKEGPSILRIQQVVRGDSAAYFCASGGTGTNYGYTFGSGTRLTVV.

The rearrangement joins TRBV18 to TRBJ2-2; D unclear. Germline-derived CDR1 and CDR2 are KGHSH and LQKENI. V lost 0 bases, J lost 5 bases, and 7 bases lay in between. This CDR3 region has 14 residues. The DNA of the CDR3 is TGTGCCAGCTCACCACCGGCCGGAACCGGGGAGCTGTTTTTT. This codes for CASSPPAGTGELFF.

This clone showed up just a few times. The chain is built from TRBV4-1 and TRBJ2-3, with D possibly TRBD2 on 6 matching bases. CDR1 and CDR2 (germline): MGHRA, YSYEKL. The CDR3 extends over 14 amino acids. Trimming took off 4 bases at V and 2 bases at J, with 10 bases between the two ends. CDR3 region: CASSLGGNTDTQYF. The CDR3 coding sequence is TGCGCCAGCAGCCTCGGCGGGAACACAGATACGCAGTATTTT.

This clone has a handful of counts. The rearrangement joins TRBV4-1 to TRBJ2-7, with D possibly being TRBD2 (5 bases). The CDR3 is 14 residues long. Looked up from germline, CDR1 is MGHRA and CDR2 is YSYEKL. The germline V and J ends were trimmed by 5 bases and 2 bases, with 13 bases remaining between them. The CDR3 loop reads CASSYAGPPYEQYF. CDR3 nucleotides: TGCGCCAGCAGCTATGCGGGCCCCCCCTACGAGCAGTACTTC.

This rearrangement joins TRBV28 to TRBJ1-5; D is ambiguous. The CDR3 consists of 12 residues. Germline CDR1 is MDHEN and CDR2 is SYDVKM. The ends were cut back, 7 bases at V and 13 bases at J, with 17 bases in the middle. The CDR3 sequence is CASNLGWKEQHF. CDR3 in DNA: TGTGCCAGCAACCTCGGGTGGAAGGAGCAGCATTTT.

About this clone itself: Since a far larger clone is one base different, this is likely a read error. The chain links TRBV11-3 to TRBJ1-1; weak D call: TRBD1 (6 bases). V dropped 5 bases and J dropped 1 base, with 8 bases sitting between them. CDR1 and CDR2 (germline): SGHNT, YENEEA. The CDR3 runs to 13 residues. Written as DNA, the CDR3 is TGTGCCAGCAGCGAGACAGGGAACACTGAAGCTTTCTTT. Protein sequence: CASSETGNTEAFF.

Turning to this clone: This specimen includes other DNA sequences encoding the same CDR3. The chain couples TRBV11-2 to TRBJ2-2, with unresolved D. V lost 0 bases and J lost 6, with 5 bases in between. The CDR3 totals 13 residues. From germline, CDR1 is SGHAT and CDR2 FQNNGV. CDR3 in DNA: TGTGCCAGCAGCTTAGACAGACCCGGGGAGCTGTTTTTT. Its protein is CASSLDRPGELFF. Full variable domain (missing parts from reference TRBV11-2 and TRBJ2-2): EAGVAQSPRYKIIEKRQSVAFWCNPISGHATLYWYQQILGQGPKLLIQFQNNGVVDDSQLPKDRFSAERLKGVDSTLKIQPAKLEDSAVYLCASSLDRPGELFFGEGSRLTVL.

Notes on this clone: The sample has other DNA sequences that encode this CDR3 too. The CDR3 loop reads CASSPRGGETQYF. CDR3 sequence (DNA): TGTGCCAGTAGTCCCAGAGGGGGGGAGACCCAGTACTTC. V gene TRBV19 combines with J gene TRBJ2-5; D tentatively reads TRBD1 or TRBD2 (6 bases each). Germline V gene sequence: CDR1 LNHDA, CDR2 SQIVND (reference sequence). The CDR3 loop spans 13 amino acids. V was cut by 5 bases and J by 5 bases, with 12 bases left in between.

The chain couples TRBV5-1 to TRBJ2-4, with 8 bases lining up with TRBD1. Trimming cost V 4 bases and J 3 bases; bases outside gene matches: 9. The CDR3 has 16 residues. Germline CDR1 is SGHRS and CDR2 is YFSETQ. CDR3 bases: TGCGCCAGCAGCCCCGGACAGGGTTTGGACAAAAACATTCAGTACTTC. The encoded protein is CASSPGQGLDKNIQYF.

This clone has just a few counts. This sample also contains other DNA sequences that code for the same CDR3. The chain recombines TRBV5-1 with TRBJ2-3, with 8 bases lining up with TRBD2. The V gene's germline CDR1 is SGHRS and CDR2 YFSETQ. V was pared by 2 bases and J by 3 bases, with 5 bases of the junction left unmatched. The CDR3 sequence is 15 residues long. The CDR3 here is CASSFGRGATDTQYF. As DNA, the CDR3 is TGCGCCAGCAGCTTCGGGCGGGGGGCAACAGATACGCAGTATTTT.

The rearrangement uses TRBV11-2 and TRBJ2-3; 9 bases agree with TRBD2. The germline V gene has CDR1 SGHAT and CDR2 FQNNGV. This CDR3 comprises 13 residues. Trimming at V came to 1 base and at J to 7 bases, leaving 0 bases not matched to a gene. CDR3 nucleotides: TGTGCCAGCAGCTTAGCTAGCGGGAATACGCAGTATTTT. Its protein is CASSLASGNTQYF.